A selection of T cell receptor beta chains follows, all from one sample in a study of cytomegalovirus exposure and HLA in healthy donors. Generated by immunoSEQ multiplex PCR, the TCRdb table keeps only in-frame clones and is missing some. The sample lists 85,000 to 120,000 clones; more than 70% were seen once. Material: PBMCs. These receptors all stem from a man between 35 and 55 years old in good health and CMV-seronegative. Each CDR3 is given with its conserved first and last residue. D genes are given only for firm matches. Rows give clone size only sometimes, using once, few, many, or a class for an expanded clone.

TGTGCCAGCAGCCAAGAGCCTAGCGGGGGGGCCTTGTTCTTC CASSQEPSGGALFF few TRBD2 TRBJ2-1 TRBV4-2
TGCGCCAGCAGCCCAGCGGCGGGGGACATTGAGACCCAGTACTTC CASSPAAGDIETQYF . . TRBJ2-5 TRBV4-1
TGTGCCAGCAGCCTGGGACAGAACAATGAAAAACTGTTTTTT CASSLGQNNEKLFF few TRBD1 TRBJ1-4 TRBV11-2
TGTGCCAGCAGTTACGGGCCTAATGGGAATTCACCCCTCCACTTT CASSYGPNGNSPLHF . . TRBJ1-6 TRBV6-5
TGTGCCAGCAGCTTAGTGGTTCGGGGGAACTATGGCTACACCTTC CASSLVVRGNYGYTF . . TRBJ1-2 TRBV7-9
TGTGCTAGTGGTCCCGGTAGCACTGATAGCACAGATACGCAGTATTTT CASGPGSTDSTDTQYF . . TRBJ2-3 TRBV12-5
TGTGCCAGCAGTAGGGGACAGGGATCGGTGCAGTACTTC CASSRGQGSVQYF . TRBD1 TRBJ2-7 TRBV5-6
TGTGCCAGCTCACTTTCCCCGAACTATGGCTACACCTTC CASSLSPNYGYTF once . TRBJ1-2 TRBV18
TGTGCCAGCAGCTTACTAGGGACAGGGGCCAATGAGCAGTTCTTC CASSLLGTGANEQFF . TRBD1 TRBJ2-1 TRBV7-8
TGTGCCAGTAGTACCCGTAGAGCGGGGGCGGGCGCCGGGGAGCTGTTTTTT CASSTRRAGAGAGELFF . TRBD2 TRBJ2-2 TRBV19
TGTGCCAGCAGTTCTGGAGTCCCAGGCAATCAGCCCCAGCATTTT CASSSGVPGNQPQHF once . TRBJ1-5 TRBV6-1
TGTGCCAGCAGTGAACCCGGGACAGGGTCATCCTACGAGCAGTACTTC CASSEPGTGSSYEQYF . TRBD1 TRBJ2-7 TRBV2
TGTGCCAGCAGCCCAGACGGGTATAATTCACCCCTCCACTTT CASSPDGYNSPLHF . . TRBJ1-6 TRBV7-9
TGTGCCAGTAGTATACCAGGGCTCTCCTATGGCTACACCTTC CASSIPGLSYGYTF . . TRBJ1-2 TRBV19
TGTGCCAGCAGTGCAGGTAACAATCAGCCCCAGCATTTT CASSAGNNQPQHF few . TRBJ1-5 TRBV7-9
TGTGCCAGCAGTTTATCGGCCGGAAACACCATATATTTT CASSLSAGNTIYF . . TRBJ1-3 TRBV27
TGTGCCAGCTCACCTGCTAGCGGGGGGGCCTGGGATACGCAGTATTTT CASSPASGGAWDTQYF . TRBD2 TRBJ2-3 TRBV18
TGTGCCAGTAGGACAAATTTGGACAGGGGGCACGACACTGAAGCTTTCTTT CASRTNLDRGHDTEAFF . TRBD1 TRBJ1-1 TRBV19
TGTGCCAGCAGTGAACGACGTCGGGGAATGGATACGCAGTATTTT CASSERRRGMDTQYF . . TRBJ2-3 TRBV6-1
TGTGCCAGCACCCCTATTTGGGCATGGCTGGGTGGCTACACCTTC CASTPIWAWLGGYTF once . TRBJ1-2 TRBV9
TGTGCCAGCAGCTGGGGACTAGGGGGAGATACGCAGTATTTT CASSWGLGGDTQYF . TRBD2 TRBJ2-3 TRBV11-1
TGTGCCAGCAGTTTATCAAGGGGGGGTGCTACTGAAGCTTTCTTT CASSLSRGGATEAFF . . TRBJ1-1 TRBV27
TGTGCCAGCAGACCCTATGGGACAGGGAGGACCGGGGAGCTGTTTTTT CASRPYGTGRTGELFF . TRBD1 TRBJ2-2 TRBV27
TGTGCCAGCTCAAGAGGGACAGGGCTCAATAATGAAAAACTGTTTTTT CASSRGTGLNNEKLFF . TRBD1 TRBJ1-4 TRBV18
TGCGCCAGCAGCTTCGGGGGGGGCACTGAAGCTTTCTTT CASSFGGGTEAFF . . TRBJ1-1 TRBV5-1
TGTGCCACCAGCGTAGTCCGAAATTATGGCTACACCTTC CATSVVRNYGYTF . . TRBJ1-2 TRBV15
TGCGCCAGCAGCCGACCGGGAGCCGTAGGGCAAGAGACCCAGTACTTC CASSRPGAVGQETQYF . . TRBJ2-5 TRBV4-1
TGTGCCAGTAGGCCGCTTGGGTCTCCGGGGGGCACTGAAGCTTTCTTT CASRPLGSPGGTEAFF . . TRBJ1-1 TRBV19
TGTGCCAGCAGACAGGCGTCGGACTATGGCTACACCTTC CASRQASDYGYTF . . TRBJ1-2 TRBV6-6
TGTGCCAGCAGCTTAAGAACTAGCGGGGCCTACAATGAGCAGTTCTTC CASSLRTSGAYNEQFF . TRBD2 TRBJ2-1 TRBV7-3
TGTGCCAGCAGCTTCGGGGGAGGGGGAAGAACTAATGAAAAACTGTTTTTT CASSFGGGGRTNEKLFF . . TRBJ1-4 TRBV9
TGTGCCAGCAGTGCCTGGGGGGGGACCTACGAGCAGTACTTC CASSAWGGTYEQYF . TRBD2 TRBJ2-7 TRBV25-1
TGCGCCAGCAGCTTGGGGGACATACAAGAGACCCAGTACTTC CASSLGDIQETQYF . . TRBJ2-5 TRBV5-1
TGTGCCAGCAAGGGGCCCGTGAACACTGAAGCTTTCTTT CASKGPVNTEAFF . . TRBJ1-1 TRBV25-1
TGTGCCAGCAGCAAAGGGCAGGACCCCGCGGGCTATAATTCACCCCTCCACTTT CASSKGQDPAGYNSPLHF . . TRBJ1-6 TRBV21-1
TGTGCCAGTATGACAGGGGTCTGGGAGACCCAGTACTTC CASMTGVWETQYF once TRBD1 TRBJ2-5 TRBV2
TGTGCCATCAGTGATTGGGACACGGCTTCCCCTGGGGCCAACGTCCTGACTTTC CAISDWDTASPGANVLTF . . TRBJ2-6 TRBV10-3
TGTGCCAGCAGCCAAGATCGTTCGGGCGGGGGGGCCTACGAGCAGTACTTC CASSQDRSGGGAYEQYF . TRBD2 TRBJ2-7 TRBV4-2
TGTGCCAGCAGCCTAAGTGGAGGACTAGCGGGGGGATACAATGAGCAGTTCTTC CASSLSGGLAGGYNEQFF . TRBD2 TRBJ2-1 TRBV5-6
TGTGCCAGCAGGCGTACAGGGGGCCCAGATACGCAGTATTTT CASRRTGGPDTQYF . TRBD1 TRBJ2-3 TRBV28
TGTGCCAGCAACCCCGGGACAGGGGTTTCACCCCTCCACTTT CASNPGTGVSPLHF . TRBD1 TRBJ1-6 TRBV11-2
TGCGCCAGCAGCCAAGGATTTAGGGGGGGGAGAACAGATACGCAGTATTTT CASSQGFRGGRTDTQYF . . TRBJ2-3 TRBV4-1
TGTGCCAGCAGTTACGTCGGGACAGGGACTCGCGAGCAGTACTTC CASSYVGTGTREQYF once TRBD1 TRBJ2-7 TRBV6-6
TGCGCCAGCAGCTTGGGTGGGACTAGCGGGGGCTACGAGCAGTACTTC CASSLGGTSGGYEQYF . TRBD2 TRBJ2-7 TRBV5-1
TGTGCCAGCAGCGTAGGGCCCGGGACTCTGGGGACTGAAGCTTTCTTT CASSVGPGTLGTEAFF . . TRBJ1-1 TRBV9
TGTGCCAGCAGCCCGGAGGTGAACACTGAAGCTTTCTTT CASSPEVNTEAFF . . TRBJ1-1 TRBV5-4
TGTGCCAGCAGCCTATGGGCTAGCGGGGGGGCCGGCACAGATACGCAGTATTTT CASSLWASGGAGTDTQYF . TRBD2 TRBJ2-3 TRBV7-8